This TCR beta chain was obtained from a study of siplizumab effects on memory and regulatory T cells. Germline CDR1 is MDHEN and CDR2 is SYDVKM. The V gene end was trimmed by 1 base and the J gene end by 7 bases; junction bases not matched to a gene: 6. The CDR3 has 15 residues. This clone was counted a single time. Libraries were prepared by immunoSEQ multiplex PCR; TCRdb keeps only in-frame clonotypes and omits some of them. The sample shows tens of thousands of clones, 85% to 95% of them seen only once. V gene TRBV28 combines with J gene TRBJ2-2, with TRBD1 matching 7 bases. Material for sequencing was CD8+ T cells sorted from blood. The clonotype comes from a human donor in good health. The CDR3 spells CASSLFPGGIGELFF. In DNA form, the CDR3 reads TGTGCCAGCAGTTTATTCCCAGGGGGAATCGGGGAGCTGTTTTTT.